These 5 T cell receptor beta chains originate from one sample sequenced in a study of radiation and T cells in renal cell carcinoma. Profiled with immunoSEQ multiplex PCR; TCRdb holds only in-frame clones, not every one. Among tens of thousands of clones listed, 70% to 80% were seen once. Described time point: baseline pretreatment blood. Treatment: 15 Gy SBRT to primary tumor, nephrectomy 4 weeks later. The source was blood, collected from a patient whose treatment included radiotherapy and nephrectomy. The source is a man in his sixties with renal cell carcinoma.

Sample share makes this clone large (0.1 to 1%). The CDR3 DNA follows: TGTGCCAGCAGCTTGGATCCATACAGAGACGGGCTTGAAGCTTTCTTT. It yields the protein CASSLDPYRDGLEAFF. This sequence joins TRBV5-4 and TRBJ1-1; no clear D. Per the germline V gene, CDR1 is SGHNT and CDR2 is YYREEE (reference sequence). V was clipped by 0 bases and J by 7 bases, with 19 bases between them. The CDR3 extends over 16 amino acids.

The V gene is TRBV18, the J gene TRBJ1-2; TRBD1 aligns across 9 bases. Germline V gene lookup returns CDR1 KGHSH and CDR2 LQKENI. After removal of 6 bases from V and 9 bases from J, the junction contained 8 bases not matched to a gene. This CDR3 is built from 13 residues. The CDR3 region is CASSRQGEESYTF. The CDR3 DNA reads as TGTGCCAGCTCGCGACAGGGGGAGGAAAGCTACACCTTC.

V usage is TRBV19 and J usage is TRBJ2-5; no definite D call. The CDR3 totals 16 residues. V was trimmed by 3 bases and J by 4 bases, leaving 18 bases between them. Germline assignment: CDR1 LNHDA and CDR2 SQIVND (reference sequence). The CDR3 sequence: CASSIGLGLGRETQYF. CDR3 in DNA: TGTGCCAGTAGTATCGGCCTGGGTCTTGGACGAGAGACCCAGTACTTC.

CDR3 in DNA: TGTGCCAGTAAATCCGACTACAATGAGCAGTTCTTC. Residues: CASKSDYNEQFF. The chain has TRBV19 and TRBJ2-1; D remains ambiguous. Germline V gene sequence: CDR1 LNHDA, CDR2 SQIVND (reference sequence). The ends were cut back, 7 bases at V and 3 bases at J, with 7 bases in the middle. The CDR3 covers 12 residues.

This clone turned up a few times. The rearrangement uses TRBV19 and TRBJ1-2; 7 bases fit TRBD1. The CDR3 is 14 residues long. V lost 5 bases to trimming and J lost 6 bases; unmatched junction nucleotides: 9. CDR1 and CDR2 (germline): LNHDA, SQIVND (reference sequence). In DNA form, the CDR3 reads TGTGCCAGTAGTCCGGACAGGTCCACGAATGGCTACACCTTC. This codes for CASSPDRSTNGYTF. Variable domain in full (rest from reference TRBV19 and TRBJ1-2): DGGITQSPKYLFRKEGQNVTLSCEQNLNHDAMYWYRQDPGQGLRLIYYSQIVNDFQKGDIAEGYSVSREKKESFPLTVTSAQKNPTAFYLCASSPDRSTNGYTFGSGTRLTVV.